This T cell receptor beta chain was found in a study of T cell repertoires in cytomegalovirus infection. Overall study: CMV infection together with matching HLA type was indicated by public TCR beta signatures.

TCRdb recomputed calls from the reads with MiXCR, one row per CDR3 protein. The sample consists of under 350,000 distinct CDR3 sequences, 9.6% of them appearing once. V was shortened by 2 bases and J by 2 bases, with 13 bases between the two germline ends. The CDR3 has 15 amino acids. Per the germline V gene, CDR1 is SGHNT and CDR2 is YYREEE (reference sequence). This clonotype was seen at least ten times. The sample consisted of PBMCs. J is TRBJ2-5 and V is TRBV5-4; weak D call: TRBD1 (5 bases). The source of this sequence is a human donor in good health (CMV status not recorded). Some clones in this sample may be carry-over from other donors' samples. The CDR3 loop reads CASSFGHTIQETQYF. For the CDR3, the DNA is TGTGCCAGCAGCTTCGGACACACCATACAAGAGACCCAGTACTTC.